This paragraph reports one T cell receptor (beta chain). This clonotype was recorded at least ten times. No cognate antigen has been identified for it. Qualities for individual bases were not recorded, and no much larger clone is one base off. The germline V gene specifies MDHEN as CDR1 and SYDVKM as CDR2. V lost 5 bases and J lost 2 bases; the stretch between them is 7 bases long. From cysteine to phenylalanine, the CDR3 is 12 amino acids long. Only the CDR3 portion is preserved as DNA: 36 bases, with reading frame beginning at the first base. This sample is part of a study of molecular identifiers for immune sequencing clone quantification (dated by TCRdb to between 2018 and 2020). Study-wide context: In a replicate experiment, RNA from roughly 21,000 or 96,000 naive CD8 T cells was split into five aliquots, four of which were sequenced. This methods study used CD8 T cells to benchmark TCR RNA copy counting and molecular-identifier clustering-based TCR repertoire sequencing (MIDCIRS).

Libraries of naive CD8 T cells were built from 20,000 to 1,000,000 sorted cells, with 10%, 30% or 50% of the purified RNA used. Naive CD8 T cells were FACS-sorted as CD8+CD4-CCR7+CD45RA+ on a BD FACSAria II into RLT Plus buffer. To test detection sensitivity, Jurkat RNA equal to ten TCR copies was added to samples of about 20,000-1,000,000 naive CD8 T cells. CD8 T cells were enriched using RosetteSep CD8+ T Cell Enrichment Cocktail and Ficoll-Paque, and the enriched cells then underwent ACK red cell lysis. Library construction relied on PCR. This sample was sequenced with a NextSeq 500. Bulk TCR libraries were made following a previously described method, with the TCR primers given in Table S5. Total RNA was purified with the Qiagen AllPrep DNA/RNA kit. Before any analysis, reads coming from multiple sequencing runs of the same library were combined into one pool. As for how the authors treated the data: Reads were retained only if their TCR constant sequence matched exactly, and those retained reads were trimmed to 150 nt and grouped according to their 12-nt molecular barcodes. Within each barcode group, reads were sub-clustered at a 15% Levenshtein threshold, and quality-weighted consensus sequences were built per RNA molecule. Non-functional sequences were filtered out, along with any lower-count sequence sitting one edit away from another sequence. Barcode sub-clusters with fewer than 20% of the maximum read count were removed, based on fitting two negative binomial distributions. The public reads were run again by TCRdb, first through fastp at Q25 and then through MiXCR, and only productive beta chains were kept. One record per CDR3 amino acid sequence lists the most common genes and DNA. The V and J calls were determined by TCRdb, not by the authors. The sample records approximately 680,000 distinct CDR3 sequences, around 25% of which are singletons. The ten largest clones capture 0.7% to 0.95% of the sample.

Study-level results and caveats: In CMV-specific effector cells, over 98% of molecules were held by clones above 20 RNA copies, whereas under 1% of molecules were held by such clones in naive cells. Naive libraries contained spiked-in Jurkat TCR RNA (roughly 10 copies' worth), which is not part of the donor repertoire. When barcode sub-clustering was left out, chimeric consensus sequences inflated TCR diversity, with chimeras reaching as high as 47%. Modeling indicated roughly 3.3 TCR RNA copies recovered per cell, compared with about 9.4 by digital PCR, which implies a capture efficiency of around 31%. Spiked-in Jurkat TCR RNA equivalent to a single cell was reported to be detectable even among approximately 1.1 million naive CD8 T cells. Identical TCR molecules sharing a barcode could cause highly expanded clone sizes to be underestimated.

The chain was built from TRBV28 and TRBJ2-7; a confident D gene designation cannot be given. The sample was naive CD8+ T cells from blood, with Jurkat cell RNA spiked in. The cell subset or site label corresponds to: FACS-sorted CD8+CD4-CCR7+CD45RA+ naive T cells. This TCR was sampled from a human donor in good health. Some libraries in this study had Jurkat cell RNA spiked in. DNA sequence: TGTGCCAGCAGTCCGGCGGCCTACGAGCAGTACTTC. Protein translation: CASSPAAYEQYF.